This passage covers 10 T cell receptor beta chains from one sample sequenced in a study of cytomegalovirus exposure and HLA in healthy donors. With 60 Vbeta and 13 Jbeta primers, the PCR was carried out. TCRdb's table, derived via immunoSEQ multiplex PCR, lists solely in-frame clones and lacks some. The sample yields 100,000 to 150,000 clones, about four fifths seen once. The sequenced material came from PBMCs. The receptors shown here come from a woman aged 40 to 50 in good health and CMV-seronegative.

The V gene is TRBV28, the J gene TRBJ1-2, with 11 bases aligning to TRBD1. The CDR3 is made up of 15 amino acids. V gave up 4 bases and J gave up 8 bases; unmatched junction bases: 9. CDR1 and CDR2 from the germline V gene are MDHEN and SYDVKM. CDR3 loop: CASSSGDRGSGGYTF. Here the CDR3 DNA reads TGTGCCAGCAGTTCTGGGGACAGGGGGTCCGGGGGCTACACCTTC.

J is TRBJ2-7 and V is TRBV28; 11 nucleotides line up with TRBD2. This CDR3 has 15 residues. Germline trimming cut 2 bases from V and 2 bases from J; bases unmatched to any gene: 2. Germline CDR1 MDHEN, CDR2 SYDVKM. The CDR3 coding sequence is TGTGCCAGCAGTTTAGGGACTAGCGGTACCTACGAGCAGTACTTC. Residues: CASSLGTSGTYEQYF.

The genes are TRBV28 and TRBJ1-4, with TRBD1 matching 9 bases. Per germline, CDR1 MDHEN and CDR2 SYDVKM. The CDR3 is made up of 14 amino acids. V shed 6 bases and J 8 bases; nucleotides not matched to a gene: 7. The CDR3 DNA sequence: TGTGCCAGCAGACGTACAGGGGGCAGGGAAAAACTGTTTTTT. This encodes CASRRTGGREKLFF.

The chain carries TRBV7-9 and TRBJ2-3; 8 bases align to TRBD1. CDR1 and CDR2 from the germline V gene are SEHNR and FQNEAQ (reference sequence). J was trimmed by 2 bases and V by 4 bases; bases with no gene match: 8. The CDR3 runs to 16 residues. The DNA for the CDR3 is TGTGCCAGCAGCTCCCCAGGGGGCCCGAACACAGATACGCAGTATTTT. This gives the protein CASSSPGGPNTDTQYF.

The V and J genes are TRBV12-5 and TRBJ2-1; 11 positions match TRBD2. J lost 9 bases, V lost 6 bases, and 19 bases had no gene match. CDR3 size: 18 residues. Germline-derived CDR1 and CDR2 are LGHNT and FRNRAP. CDR3 sequence reads: CASGPLGTSGLYRREQFF. Written as DNA, the CDR3 is TGTGCTAGTGGCCCCCTGGGGACTAGCGGTTTATACAGGCGTGAGCAGTTCTTC.

The J gene is TRBJ2-1, the V gene TRBV9, with 12 positions matching TRBD2. V lost 3 bases, J lost 9 bases, and 10 bases stayed unmatched. There are 16 residues in the CDR3. CDR1 is SGDLS, CDR2 YYNGEE, per germline. For the CDR3, the DNA is TGTGCCAGCAGCGCCTCTCTAGCGGGGGGGAAGGGTGAGCAGTTCTTC. It codes for CASSASLAGGKGEQFF.

This chain links TRBV5-4 with TRBJ1-2; 9 nucleotides match TRBD1. This CDR3 comprises 15 residues. In germline, CDR1 is SGHNT, CDR2 YYREEE (reference sequence). The V segment lost 0 bases and the J segment 3 bases; nucleotides outside the gene matches: 3. CDR3 sequence: CASSLAGQGDYGYTF. Written as DNA, the CDR3 is TGTGCCAGCAGCTTGGCGGGACAGGGAGACTATGGCTACACCTTC. Supplemented by reference TRBV5-4 and TRBJ1-2, the full variable domain reads ETGVTQSPTHLIKTRGQQVTLRCSSQSGHNTVSWYQQALGQGPQFIFQYYREEENGRGNFPPRFSGLQFPNYSSELNVNALELDDSALYLCASSLAGQGDYGYTFGSGTRLTVV.

The chain carries TRBV4-3 and TRBJ2-7, with D maybe TRBD2 (6 bases). Germline CDR1 reads LGHNA; CDR2 reads YSLEER. The CDR3 consists of 14 residues. V was shortened by 0 bases and J by 10 bases, with 16 bases between the two germline ends. CDR3 residues: CASSQDIRGSPQYF. For the CDR3, the DNA is TGCGCCAGCAGCCAAGATATTCGGGGGTCTCCACAGTACTTC.

The CDR3 DNA follows: TGCGCCAGCAGCTTGACCCAGGGGGCCCGGGACACCATATATTTT. Its protein product is CASSLTQGARDTIYF. J is TRBJ1-3 and V is TRBV5-1; 8 bases fit TRBD1. The CDR3 is 15 residues long. Germline CDR1 reads SGHRS; CDR2 reads YFSETQ. Trimming at V came to 1 base and at J to 8 bases, leaving 8 bases not matched to a gene.

V and J are TRBV2 and TRBJ1-4; D gene uncertain. V gave up 6 bases and J gave up 11 bases, with 10 bases separating them. Germline CDR1 SNHLY, CDR2 FYNNEI. The CDR3 is 11 amino acids. The CDR3 DNA reads as TGTGCCAGCAGCCTTGGGCAGAAACTGTTTTTT. The encoded protein is CASSLGQKLFF.